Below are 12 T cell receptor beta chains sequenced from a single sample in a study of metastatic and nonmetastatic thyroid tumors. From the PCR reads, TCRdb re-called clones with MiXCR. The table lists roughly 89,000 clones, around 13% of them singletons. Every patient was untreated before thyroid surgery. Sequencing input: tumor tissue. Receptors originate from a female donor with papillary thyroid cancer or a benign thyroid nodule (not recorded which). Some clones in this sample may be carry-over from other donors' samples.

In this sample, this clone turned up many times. CDR3 in DNA: TGCAGTGCTGACAGGGATTTGGTCAATGAGCAGTTCTTC. It encodes CSADRDLVNEQFF. The chain couples TRBV20-1 to TRBJ2-1; TRBD1 matches 7 bases. Losses at the gene ends were 5 bases for V and 6 bases for J; bases not matched to a gene: 7. The length of the CDR3 is 13 residues. The V gene's germline CDR1 is DFQATT and CDR2 SNEGSKA (reference sequence).

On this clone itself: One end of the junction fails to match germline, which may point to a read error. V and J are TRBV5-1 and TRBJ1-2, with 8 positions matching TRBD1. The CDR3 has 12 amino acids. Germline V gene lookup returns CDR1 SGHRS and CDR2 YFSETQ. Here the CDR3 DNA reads TGCTCCAGCAGCTCACAGGGGGATGGCTACACCTTC. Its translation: CSSSSQGDGYTF. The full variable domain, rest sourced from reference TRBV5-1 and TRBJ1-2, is KAGVTQTPRYLIKTRGQQVTLSCSPISGHRSVSWYQQTPGQGLQFLFEYFSETQRNKGNFPGRFSGRQFSNSRSEMNVSTLELGDSALYLCSSSSQGDGYTFGSGTRLTVV.

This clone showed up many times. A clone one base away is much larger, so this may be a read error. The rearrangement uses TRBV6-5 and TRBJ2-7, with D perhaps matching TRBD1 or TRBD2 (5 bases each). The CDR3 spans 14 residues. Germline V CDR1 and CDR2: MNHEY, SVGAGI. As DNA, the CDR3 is TGTGCCAGCAGTTACTCTGGGACGGAGTACGGGCAGTACTTC. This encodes CASSYSGTEYGQYF.

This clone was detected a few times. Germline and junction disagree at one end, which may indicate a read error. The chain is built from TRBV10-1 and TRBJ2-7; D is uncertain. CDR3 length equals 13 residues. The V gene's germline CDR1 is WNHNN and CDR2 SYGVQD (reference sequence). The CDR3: CASSEGASYDQYF. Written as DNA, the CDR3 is TGCGCCAGCAGTGAGGGAGCTTCCTACGATCAGTACTTC.

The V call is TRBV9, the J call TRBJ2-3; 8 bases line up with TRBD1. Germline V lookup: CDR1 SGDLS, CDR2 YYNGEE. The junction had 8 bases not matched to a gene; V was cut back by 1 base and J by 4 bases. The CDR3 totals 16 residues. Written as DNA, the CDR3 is TGTGCCAGCAGCGTAATGGGAGACAGGGGCGCAGATACGCAGTATTTT. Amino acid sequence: CASSVMGDRGADTQYF.

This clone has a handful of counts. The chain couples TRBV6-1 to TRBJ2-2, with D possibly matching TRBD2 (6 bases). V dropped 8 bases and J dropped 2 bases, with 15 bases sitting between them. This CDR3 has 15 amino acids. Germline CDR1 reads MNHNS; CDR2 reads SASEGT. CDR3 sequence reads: CASSIGSRNTGELFF. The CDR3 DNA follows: TGTGCCAGCTCTATCGGGAGTAGAAACACCGGGGAGCTGTTTTTT.

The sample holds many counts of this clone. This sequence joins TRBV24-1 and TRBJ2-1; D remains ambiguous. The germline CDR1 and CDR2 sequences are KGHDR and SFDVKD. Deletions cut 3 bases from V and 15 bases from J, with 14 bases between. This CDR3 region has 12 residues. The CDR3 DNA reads TGTGCCACCAGTGATAACTCGGACGTGGCGTTCTTC. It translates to CATSDNSDVAFF.

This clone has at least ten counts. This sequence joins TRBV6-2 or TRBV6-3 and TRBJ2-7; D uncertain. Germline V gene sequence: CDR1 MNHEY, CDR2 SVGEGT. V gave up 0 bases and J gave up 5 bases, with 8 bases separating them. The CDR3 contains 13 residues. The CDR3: CASSYSDWNEQYF. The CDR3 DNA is TGTGCCAGCAGTTACTCCGACTGGAACGAGCAGTACTTC.

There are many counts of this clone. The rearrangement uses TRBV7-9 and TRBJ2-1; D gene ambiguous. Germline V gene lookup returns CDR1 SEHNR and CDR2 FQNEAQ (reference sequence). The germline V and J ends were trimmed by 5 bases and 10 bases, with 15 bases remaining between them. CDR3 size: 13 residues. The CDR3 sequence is CASSLSTTVEQFF. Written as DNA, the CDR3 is TGTGCCAGCAGCCTCTCCACGACGGTAGAGCAGTTCTTC.

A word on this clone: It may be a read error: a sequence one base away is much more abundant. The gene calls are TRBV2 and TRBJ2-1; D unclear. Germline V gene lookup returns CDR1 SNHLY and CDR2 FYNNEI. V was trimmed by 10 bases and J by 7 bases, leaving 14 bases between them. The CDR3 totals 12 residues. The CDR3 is CAISSLGNEQFF. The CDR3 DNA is TGTGCCATCAGCTCGTTGGGAAATGAGCAGTTCTTC.

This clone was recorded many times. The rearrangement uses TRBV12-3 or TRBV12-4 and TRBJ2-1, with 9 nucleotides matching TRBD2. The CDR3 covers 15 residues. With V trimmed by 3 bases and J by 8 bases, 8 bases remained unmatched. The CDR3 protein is CASSLVSGRVHEQFF. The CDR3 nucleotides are TGTGCCAGCAGTTTGGTTAGCGGGAGAGTCCATGAGCAGTTCTTC.

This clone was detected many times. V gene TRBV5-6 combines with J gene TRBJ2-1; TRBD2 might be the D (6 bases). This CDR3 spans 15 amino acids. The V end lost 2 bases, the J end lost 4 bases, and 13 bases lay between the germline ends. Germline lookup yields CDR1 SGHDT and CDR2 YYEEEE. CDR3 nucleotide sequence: TGTGCCAGCAGCTTCGGGGGAGTAAGGTACAATGAGCAGTTCTTC. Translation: CASSFGGVRYNEQFF.